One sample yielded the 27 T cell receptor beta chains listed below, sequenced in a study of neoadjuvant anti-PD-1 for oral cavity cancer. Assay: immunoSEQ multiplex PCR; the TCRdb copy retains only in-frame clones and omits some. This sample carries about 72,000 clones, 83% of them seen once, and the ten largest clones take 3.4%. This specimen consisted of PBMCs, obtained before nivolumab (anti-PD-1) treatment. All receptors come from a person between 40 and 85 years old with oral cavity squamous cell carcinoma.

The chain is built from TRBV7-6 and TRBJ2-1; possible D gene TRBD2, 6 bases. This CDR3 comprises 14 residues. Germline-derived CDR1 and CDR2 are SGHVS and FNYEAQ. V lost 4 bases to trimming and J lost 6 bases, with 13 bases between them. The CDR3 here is CASSSYRRANEQFF. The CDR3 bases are TGTGCCAGCAGCTCCTATCGGAGGGCCAATGAGCAGTTCTTC.

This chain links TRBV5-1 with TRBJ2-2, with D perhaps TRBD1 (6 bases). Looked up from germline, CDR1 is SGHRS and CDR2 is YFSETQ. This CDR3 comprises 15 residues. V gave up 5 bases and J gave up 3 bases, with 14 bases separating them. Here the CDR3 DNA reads TGCGCCAGCAGATCCGACAGGATTTACACCGGGGAGCTGTTTTTT. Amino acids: CASRSDRIYTGELFF.

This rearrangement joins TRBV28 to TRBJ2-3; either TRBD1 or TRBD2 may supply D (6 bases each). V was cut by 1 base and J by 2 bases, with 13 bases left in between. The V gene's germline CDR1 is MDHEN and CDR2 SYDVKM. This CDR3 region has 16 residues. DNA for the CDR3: TGTGCCAGCAGTTTATCCGAGGGGGGATTCACAGATACGCAGTATTTT. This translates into CASSLSEGGFTDTQYF.

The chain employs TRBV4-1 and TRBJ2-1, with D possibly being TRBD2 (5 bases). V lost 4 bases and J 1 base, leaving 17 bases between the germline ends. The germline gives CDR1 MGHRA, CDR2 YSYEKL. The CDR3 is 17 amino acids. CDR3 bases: TGCGCCAGCAGCCCACGCTTGGAGGTTTTATCCTACAATGAGCAGTTCTTC. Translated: CASSPRLEVLSYNEQFF.

The CDR3 DNA reads TGTGCCAGCAGCTCCCTGTGGGACAGGAAAAAGAACACTGAAGCTTTCTTT. Amino acids: CASSSLWDRKKNTEAFF. This chain connects TRBV11-3 to TRBJ1-1, with 8 bases identical to TRBD1. J lost 1 base, V lost 4 bases, and 11 bases had no gene match. The germline gives CDR1 SGHNT, CDR2 YENEEA. CDR3 size: 17 residues.

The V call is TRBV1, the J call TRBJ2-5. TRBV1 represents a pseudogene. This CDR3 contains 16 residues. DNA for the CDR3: TGCACCAGCAGTCACTTCGCACTGGGACGGACGGAGACCCAGTACTTC. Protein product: CTSSHFALGRTETQYF.

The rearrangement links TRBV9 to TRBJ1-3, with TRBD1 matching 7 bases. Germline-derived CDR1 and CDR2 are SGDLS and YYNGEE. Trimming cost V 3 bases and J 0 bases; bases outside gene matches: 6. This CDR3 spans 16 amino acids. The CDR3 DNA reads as TGTGCCAGCAGCGCGAACACAGGGGCCTCTGGAAACACCATATATTTT. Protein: CASSANTGASGNTIYF. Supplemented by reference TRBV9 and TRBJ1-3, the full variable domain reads DSGVTQTPKHLITATGQRVTLRCSPRSGDLSVYWYQQSLDQGLQFLIQYYNGEERAKGNILERFSAQQFPDLHSELNLSSLELGDSALYFCASSANTGASGNTIYFGEGSWLTVV.

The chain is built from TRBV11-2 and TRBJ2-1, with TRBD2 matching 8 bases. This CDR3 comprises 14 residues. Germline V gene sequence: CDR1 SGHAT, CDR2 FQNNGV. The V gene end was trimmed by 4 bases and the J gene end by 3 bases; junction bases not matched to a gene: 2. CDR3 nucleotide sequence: TGTGCCAGCAGCTCCCTAGCGGGCTACAATGAGCAGTTCTTC. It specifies CASSSLAGYNEQFF. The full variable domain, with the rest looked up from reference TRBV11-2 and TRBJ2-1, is EAGVAQSPRYKIIEKRQSVAFWCNPISGHATLYWYQQILGQGPKLLIQFQNNGVVDDSQLPKDRFSAERLKGVDSTLKIQPAKLEDSAVYLCASSSLAGYNEQFFGPGTRLTVL.

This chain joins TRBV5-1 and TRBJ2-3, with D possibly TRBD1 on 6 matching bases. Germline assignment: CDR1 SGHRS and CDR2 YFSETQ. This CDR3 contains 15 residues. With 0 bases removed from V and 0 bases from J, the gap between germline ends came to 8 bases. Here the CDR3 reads CASSLDRASTDTQYF. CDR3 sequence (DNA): TGCGCCAGCAGCTTGGACAGGGCCAGCACAGATACGCAGTATTTT. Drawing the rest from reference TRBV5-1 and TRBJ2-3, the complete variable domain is KAGVTQTPRYLIKTRGQQVTLSCSPISGHRSVSWYQQTPGQGLQFLFEYFSETQRNKGNFPGRFSGRQFSNSRSEMNVSTLELGDSALYLCASSLDRASTDTQYFGPGTRLTVL.

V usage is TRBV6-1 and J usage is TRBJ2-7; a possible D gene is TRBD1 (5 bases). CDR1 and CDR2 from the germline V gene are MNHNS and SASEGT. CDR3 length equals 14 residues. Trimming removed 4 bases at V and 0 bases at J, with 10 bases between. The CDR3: CASSGAGISYEQYF. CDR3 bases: TGTGCCAGCAGTGGGGCAGGGATCTCCTACGAGCAGTACTTC.

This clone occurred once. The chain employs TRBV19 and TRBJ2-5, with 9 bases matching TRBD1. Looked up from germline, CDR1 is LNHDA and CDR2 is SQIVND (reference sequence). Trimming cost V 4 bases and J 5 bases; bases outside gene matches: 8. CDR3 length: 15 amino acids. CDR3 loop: CASSTWTGAGETQYF. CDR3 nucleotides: TGTGCCAGTAGTACCTGGACAGGGGCCGGGGAGACCCAGTACTTC.

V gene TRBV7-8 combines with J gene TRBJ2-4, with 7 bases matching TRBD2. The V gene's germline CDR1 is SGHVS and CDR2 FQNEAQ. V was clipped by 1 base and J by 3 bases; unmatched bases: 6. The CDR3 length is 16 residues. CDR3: CASSLVAGLNKNIQYF. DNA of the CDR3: TGTGCCAGCAGCTTAGTTGCGGGACTAAACAAAAACATTCAGTACTTC.

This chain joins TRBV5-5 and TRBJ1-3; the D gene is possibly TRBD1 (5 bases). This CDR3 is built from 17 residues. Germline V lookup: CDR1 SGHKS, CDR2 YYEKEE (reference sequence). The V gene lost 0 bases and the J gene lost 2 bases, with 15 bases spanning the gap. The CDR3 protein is CASSLGAGREAGNTIYF. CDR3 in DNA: TGTGCCAGCAGCTTGGGGGCTGGCAGGGAGGCTGGAAACACCATATATTTT.

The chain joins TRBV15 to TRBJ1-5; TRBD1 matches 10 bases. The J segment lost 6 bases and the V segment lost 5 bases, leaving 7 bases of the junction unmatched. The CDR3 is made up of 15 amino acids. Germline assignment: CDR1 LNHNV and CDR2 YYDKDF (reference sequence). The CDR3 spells CATSSRDRGGQPQHF. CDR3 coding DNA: TGTGCCACCAGCTCCCGGGACAGGGGCGGTCAGCCCCAGCATTTT.

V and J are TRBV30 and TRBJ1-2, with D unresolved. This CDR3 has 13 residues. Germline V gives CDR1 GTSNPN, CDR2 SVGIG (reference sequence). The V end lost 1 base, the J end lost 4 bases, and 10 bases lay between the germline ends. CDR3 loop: CAWSDLGSYGYTF. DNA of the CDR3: TGTGCCTGGAGTGACCTTGGTTCCTATGGCTACACCTTC.

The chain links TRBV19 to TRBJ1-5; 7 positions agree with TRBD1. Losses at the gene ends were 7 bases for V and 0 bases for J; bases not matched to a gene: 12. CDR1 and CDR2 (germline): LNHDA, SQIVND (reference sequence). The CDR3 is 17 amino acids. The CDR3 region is CASNARDRFYSNQPQHF. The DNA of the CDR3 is TGTGCCAGTAACGCCCGGGACAGATTTTATAGCAATCAGCCCCAGCATTTT.

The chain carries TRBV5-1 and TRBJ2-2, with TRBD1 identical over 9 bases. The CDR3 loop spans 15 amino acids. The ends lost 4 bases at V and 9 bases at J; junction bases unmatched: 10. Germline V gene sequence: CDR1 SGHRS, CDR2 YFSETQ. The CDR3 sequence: CASSLRQGVHRELFF. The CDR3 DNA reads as TGCGCCAGCAGCCTAAGACAGGGGGTTCATCGGGAGCTGTTTTTT.

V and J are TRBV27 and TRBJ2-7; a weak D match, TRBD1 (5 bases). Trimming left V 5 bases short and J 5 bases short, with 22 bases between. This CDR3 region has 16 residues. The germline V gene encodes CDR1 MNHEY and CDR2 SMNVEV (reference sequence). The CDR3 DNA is TGTGCCAGCAGTCAGCCACCTCGTCAGGGCACCCACGAGCAGTACTTC. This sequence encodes CASSQPPRQGTHEQYF.

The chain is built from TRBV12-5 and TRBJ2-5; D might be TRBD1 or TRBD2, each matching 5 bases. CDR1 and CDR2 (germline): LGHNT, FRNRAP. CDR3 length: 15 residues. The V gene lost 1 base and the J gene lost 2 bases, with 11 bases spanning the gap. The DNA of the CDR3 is TGTGCTAGTGGTTTGGATGGGGGACCTCAAGAGACCCAGTACTTC. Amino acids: CASGLDGGPQETQYF. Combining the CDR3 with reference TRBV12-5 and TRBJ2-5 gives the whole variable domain DARVTQTPRHKVTEMGQEVTMRCQPILGHNTVFWYRQTMMQGLELLAYFRNRAPLDDSGMPKDRFSAEMPDATLATLKIQPSEPRDSAVYFCASGLDGGPQETQYFGPGTRLLVL.

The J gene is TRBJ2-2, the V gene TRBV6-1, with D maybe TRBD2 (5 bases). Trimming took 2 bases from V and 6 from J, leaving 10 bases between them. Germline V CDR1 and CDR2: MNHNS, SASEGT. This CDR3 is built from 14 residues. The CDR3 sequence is CASSELTRAGELFF. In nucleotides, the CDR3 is TGTGCCAGCAGTGAACTTACGAGGGCCGGGGAGCTGTTTTTT.

The CDR3 loop reads CASKGASYEQYF. DNA for the CDR3: TGTGCCAGTAAAGGGGCCAGCTACGAGCAGTACTTC. This sequence joins TRBV27 and TRBJ2-7, with D perhaps TRBD1 (5 bases). Germline V gene sequence: CDR1 MNHEY, CDR2 SMNVEV (reference sequence). V lost 9 bases, J lost 3 bases, and 12 bases lay in between. This CDR3 is 12 amino acids long.

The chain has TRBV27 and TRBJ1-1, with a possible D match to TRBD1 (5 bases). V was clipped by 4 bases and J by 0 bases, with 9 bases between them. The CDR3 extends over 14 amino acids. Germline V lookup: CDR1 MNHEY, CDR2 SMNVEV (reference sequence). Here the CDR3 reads CASSSFRVNTEAFF. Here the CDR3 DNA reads TGTGCCAGCAGTTCATTCAGGGTGAACACTGAAGCTTTCTTT.

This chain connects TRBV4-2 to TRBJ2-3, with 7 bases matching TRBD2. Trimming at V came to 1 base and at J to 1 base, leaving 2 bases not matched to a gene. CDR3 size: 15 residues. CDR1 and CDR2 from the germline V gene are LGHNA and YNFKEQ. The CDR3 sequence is CASSQVTSGTDTQYF. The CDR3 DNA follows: TGTGCCAGCAGCCAAGTTACTAGCGGCACAGATACGCAGTATTTT.

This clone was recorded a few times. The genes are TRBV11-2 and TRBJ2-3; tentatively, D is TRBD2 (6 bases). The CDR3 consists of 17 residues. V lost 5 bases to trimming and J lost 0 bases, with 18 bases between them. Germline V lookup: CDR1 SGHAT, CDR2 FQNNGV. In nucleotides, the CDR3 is TGTGCCAGCAGCCCCTTCTTTGGTAGCGGTAGCACAGATACGCAGTATTTT. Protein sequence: CASSPFFGSGSTDTQYF.

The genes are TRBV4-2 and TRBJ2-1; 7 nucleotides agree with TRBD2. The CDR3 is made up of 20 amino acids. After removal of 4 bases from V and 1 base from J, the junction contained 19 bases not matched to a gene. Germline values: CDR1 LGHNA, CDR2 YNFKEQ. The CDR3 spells CASSRGRLAELLGSYNEQFF. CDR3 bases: TGTGCCAGCAGCCGCGGAAGACTAGCCGAACTTCTAGGATCCTACAATGAGCAGTTCTTC.

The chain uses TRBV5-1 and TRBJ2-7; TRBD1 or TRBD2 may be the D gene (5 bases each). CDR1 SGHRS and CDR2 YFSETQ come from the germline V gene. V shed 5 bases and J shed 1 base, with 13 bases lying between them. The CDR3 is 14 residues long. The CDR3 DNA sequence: TGCGCCAGCAGTAGGGACCGACGATCCTACGAGCAGTACTTC. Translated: CASSRDRRSYEQYF.

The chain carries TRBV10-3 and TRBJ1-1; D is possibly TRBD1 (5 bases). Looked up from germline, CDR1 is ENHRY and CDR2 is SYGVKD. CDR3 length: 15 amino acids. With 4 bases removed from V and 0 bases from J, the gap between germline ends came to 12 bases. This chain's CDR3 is CAISVWDGLNTEAFF. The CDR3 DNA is TGTGCCATCAGTGTCTGGGACGGGTTGAACACTGAAGCTTTCTTT.